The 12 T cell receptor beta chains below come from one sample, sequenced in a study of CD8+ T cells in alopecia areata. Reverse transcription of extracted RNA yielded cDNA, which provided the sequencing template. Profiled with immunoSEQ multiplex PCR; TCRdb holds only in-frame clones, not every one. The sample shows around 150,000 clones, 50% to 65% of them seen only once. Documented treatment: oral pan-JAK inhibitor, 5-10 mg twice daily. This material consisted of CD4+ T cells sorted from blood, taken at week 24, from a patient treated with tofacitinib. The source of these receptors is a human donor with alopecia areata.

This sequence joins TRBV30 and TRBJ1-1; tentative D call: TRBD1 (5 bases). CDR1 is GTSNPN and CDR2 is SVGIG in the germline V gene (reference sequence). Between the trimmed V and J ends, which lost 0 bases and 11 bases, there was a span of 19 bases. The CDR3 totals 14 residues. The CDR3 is CAWSVRNGGSGAFF. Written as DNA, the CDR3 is TGTGCCTGGAGTGTACGAAATGGGGGAAGTGGTGCTTTCTTT.

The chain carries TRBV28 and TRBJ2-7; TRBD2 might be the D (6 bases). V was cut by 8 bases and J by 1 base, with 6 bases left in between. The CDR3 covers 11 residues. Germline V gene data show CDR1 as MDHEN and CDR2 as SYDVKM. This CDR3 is CASGGSYEQYF. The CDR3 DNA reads TGTGCCAGCGGGGGGTCCTACGAGCAGTACTTC.

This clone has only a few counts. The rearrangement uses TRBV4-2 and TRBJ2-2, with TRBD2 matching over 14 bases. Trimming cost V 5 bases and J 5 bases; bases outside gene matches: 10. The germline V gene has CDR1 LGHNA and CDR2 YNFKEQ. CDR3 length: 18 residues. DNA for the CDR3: TGTGCCAGCAGCGCCCGGACTAGCGGGGGGTCGCGGACCGGGGAGCTGTTTTTT. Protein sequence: CASSARTSGGSRTGELFF.

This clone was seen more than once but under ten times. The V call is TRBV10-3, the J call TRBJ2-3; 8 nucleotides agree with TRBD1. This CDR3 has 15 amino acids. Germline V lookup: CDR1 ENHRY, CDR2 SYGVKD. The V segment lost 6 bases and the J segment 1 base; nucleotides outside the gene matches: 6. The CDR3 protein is CAISHDRGGTDTQYF. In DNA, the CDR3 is TGTGCCATCAGCCACGACAGGGGTGGCACAGATACGCAGTATTTT.

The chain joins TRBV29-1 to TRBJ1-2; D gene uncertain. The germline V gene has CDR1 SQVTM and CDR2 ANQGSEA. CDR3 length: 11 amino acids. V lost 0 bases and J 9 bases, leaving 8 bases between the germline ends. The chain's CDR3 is CSVEEGKSYTF. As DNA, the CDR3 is TGCAGCGTTGAAGAGGGCAAGAGCTACACCTTC.

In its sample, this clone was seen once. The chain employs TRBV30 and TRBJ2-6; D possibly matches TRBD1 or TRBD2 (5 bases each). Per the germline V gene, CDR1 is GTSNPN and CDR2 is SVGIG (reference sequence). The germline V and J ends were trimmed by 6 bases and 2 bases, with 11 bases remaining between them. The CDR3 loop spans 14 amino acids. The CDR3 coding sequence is TGTGCCTGCACAAGAGGGGCTGGGGCCAACGTCCTGACTTTC. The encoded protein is CACTRGAGANVLTF.

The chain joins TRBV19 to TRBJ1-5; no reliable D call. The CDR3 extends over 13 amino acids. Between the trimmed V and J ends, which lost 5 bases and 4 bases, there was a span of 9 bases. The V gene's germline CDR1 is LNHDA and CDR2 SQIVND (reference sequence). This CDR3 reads CASSGQLNQPQHF. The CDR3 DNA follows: TGTGCCAGTAGTGGTCAGTTAAATCAGCCCCAGCATTTT.

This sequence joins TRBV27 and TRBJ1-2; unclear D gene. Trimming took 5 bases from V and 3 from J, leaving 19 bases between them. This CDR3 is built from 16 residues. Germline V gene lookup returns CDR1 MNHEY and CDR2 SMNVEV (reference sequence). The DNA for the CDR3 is TGTGCCAGCAGTGCCCAGTTGGGCACGAGCCACTATGGCTACACCTTC. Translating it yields CASSAQLGTSHYGYTF.

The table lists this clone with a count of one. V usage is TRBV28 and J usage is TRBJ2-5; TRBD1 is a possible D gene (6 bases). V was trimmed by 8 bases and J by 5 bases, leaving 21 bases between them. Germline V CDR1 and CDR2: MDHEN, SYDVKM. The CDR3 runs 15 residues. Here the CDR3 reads CASSIEGVFQETQYF. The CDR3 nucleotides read TGTGCCAGCTCAATCGAGGGGGTATTTCAGGAGACCCAGTACTTC.

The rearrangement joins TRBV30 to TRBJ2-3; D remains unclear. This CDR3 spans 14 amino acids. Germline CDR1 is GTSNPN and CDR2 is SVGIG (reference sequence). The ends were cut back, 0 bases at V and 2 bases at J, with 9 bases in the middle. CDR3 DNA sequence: TGTGCCTGGAGTGTACGGCTACCCACAGATACGCAGTATTTT. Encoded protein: CAWSVRLPTDTQYF.

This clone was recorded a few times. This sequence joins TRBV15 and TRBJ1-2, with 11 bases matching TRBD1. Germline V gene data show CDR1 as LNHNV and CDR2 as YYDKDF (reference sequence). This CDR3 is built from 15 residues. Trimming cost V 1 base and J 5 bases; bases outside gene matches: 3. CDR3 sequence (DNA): TGTGCCACCAGCAGAGGGACAGGGGGCGAATATGGCTACACCTTC. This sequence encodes CATSRGTGGEYGYTF. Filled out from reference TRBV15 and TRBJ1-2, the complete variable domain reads DAMVIQNPRYQVTQFGKPVTLSCSQTLNHNVMYWYQQKSSQAPKLLFHYYDKDFNNEADTPDNFQSRRPNTSFCFLDIRSPGLGDTAMYLCATSRGTGGEYGYTFGSGTRLTVV.

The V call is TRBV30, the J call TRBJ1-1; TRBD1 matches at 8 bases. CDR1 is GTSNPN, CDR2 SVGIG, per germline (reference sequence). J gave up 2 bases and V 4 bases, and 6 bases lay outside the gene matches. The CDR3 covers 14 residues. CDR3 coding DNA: TGTGCCTGGACGACAGGGGACGCCAACACTGAAGCTTTCTTT. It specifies CAWTTGDANTEAFF.